This is a list of T cell receptor beta chains from one sample in a study of blood T cell repertoires in COVID-19. Profiled with immunoSEQ multiplex PCR; TCRdb holds only in-frame clones, not every one. The repertoire includes 29,000 or so clones, 89% of them detected once, and 8% to 10% sits in the top ten. Input material: peripheral blood. These receptors all stem from a human donor in a cohort sampled during active COVID-19. The CDR3 runs from the conserved cysteine through the conserved F or W. A D gene is named only where the DNA matches it firmly. Clone size is not always given. Where it is, it says once, few, many or a class for expanded clones.

CDR3aa,CDR3nt,v_gene,abundance,j_gene,d_gene
CASSQDRGQAYEQYF,TGTGCCAGCAGCCAAGATCGGGGACAGGCCTACGAGCAGTACTTC,TRBV4-2,NA,TRBJ2-7,TRBD1
CASSLFISGELFF,TGCGCCAGCAGCTTGTTTATCAGCGGGGAGCTGTTTTTT,TRBV5-1,NA,TRBJ2-2,NA
CAISGDRGNYGYTF,TGTGCCATCAGTGGAGACAGGGGGAACTATGGCTACACCTTC,TRBV10-3,NA,TRBJ1-2,TRBD1
CASSPGTAAPAQHF,TGTGCCAGCAGTCCCGGGACAGCCGCCCCAGCCCAGCATTTT,TRBV27,NA,TRBJ1-5,TRBD1
CASSALSGANVLTF,TGTGCCAGCAGCGCCCTCTCTGGGGCCAACGTCCTGACTTTC,TRBV9,NA,TRBJ2-6,NA
CASSVAGQGYNEQFF,TGTGCCAGCAGCGTGGCCGGACAGGGGTACAATGAGCAGTTCTTC,TRBV9,NA,TRBJ2-1,TRBD1
CASTPGNTDTQYF,TGTGCCAGCACCCCTGGCAACACAGATACGCAGTATTTT,TRBV28,NA,TRBJ2-3,NA
CASSTEQGYGYTF,TGTGCCAGCAGCACTGAACAGGGCTATGGCTACACCTTC,TRBV7-9,NA,TRBJ1-2,NA
CASSPLTGGYGNTIYF,TGTGCCAGCAGCCCGTTGACAGGGGGCTATGGAAACACCATATATTTT,TRBV11-2,NA,TRBJ1-3,TRBD1
CASSQEDRFSYEQYF,TGTGCCAGCAGCCAGGAGGACAGGTTTTCCTACGAGCAGTACTTC,TRBV4-2,NA,TRBJ2-7,TRBD1
CASSLSQDRGYEQYF,TGTGCCAGCAGCTTGAGTCAGGACAGGGGTTACGAGCAGTACTTC,TRBV11-2,once,TRBJ2-7,TRBD1
CASSPPSGFQYF,TGTGCCAGCTCACCACCTTCAGGGTTCCAGTACTTC,TRBV18,NA,TRBJ2-5,NA
CASSVGPGNEQFF,TGTGCCAGCAGCGTAGGCCCCGGCAATGAGCAGTTCTTC,TRBV9,NA,TRBJ2-1,NA
CASSAGGGRETQYF,TGTGCCAGCAGCGCGGGAGGAGGCCGGGAGACCCAGTACTTC,TRBV7-3,NA,TRBJ2-5,TRBD2
CASSPLAGGSDTQYF,TGTGCCAGCAGCCCCCTAGCGGGGGGGTCAGATACGCAGTATTTT,TRBV9,NA,TRBJ2-3,TRBD2
CASSMIPPTGFPYEQYF,TGTGCCAGTAGTATGATACCTCCGACAGGTTTCCCCTACGAGCAGTACTTC,TRBV19,NA,TRBJ2-7,NA
CASSQVTGHTGELFF,TGCGCCAGCAGCCAAGTCACTGGGCACACCGGGGAGCTGTTTTTT,TRBV4-3,NA,TRBJ2-2,NA
CASSVRQVGSPLHF,TGTGCCAGCAGCGTTCGCCAGGTGGGTTCACCCCTCCACTTT,TRBV9,NA,TRBJ1-6,NA
CASSLGQAGSGANVLTF,TGTGCCAGCAGCTTGGGGCAGGCTGGCTCTGGGGCCAACGTCCTGACTTTC,TRBV5-4,once,TRBJ2-6,NA
CASSPRLTSGGNNEQFF,TGTGCCAGCAGCCCGCGGCTGACTAGCGGGGGCAACAATGAGCAGTTCTTC,TRBV7-3,NA,TRBJ2-1,TRBD2
CASSPTTSGGGGRYEQYF,TGTGCCAGCAGTCCGACTACTAGCGGGGGGGGAGGCCGGTACGAGCAGTACTTC,TRBV27,NA,TRBJ2-7,TRBD2
CASSRGLADYYEQYF,TGTGCCAGCAGCCGGGGACTAGCAGACTATTACGAGCAGTACTTC,TRBV5-6,NA,TRBJ2-7,TRBD2